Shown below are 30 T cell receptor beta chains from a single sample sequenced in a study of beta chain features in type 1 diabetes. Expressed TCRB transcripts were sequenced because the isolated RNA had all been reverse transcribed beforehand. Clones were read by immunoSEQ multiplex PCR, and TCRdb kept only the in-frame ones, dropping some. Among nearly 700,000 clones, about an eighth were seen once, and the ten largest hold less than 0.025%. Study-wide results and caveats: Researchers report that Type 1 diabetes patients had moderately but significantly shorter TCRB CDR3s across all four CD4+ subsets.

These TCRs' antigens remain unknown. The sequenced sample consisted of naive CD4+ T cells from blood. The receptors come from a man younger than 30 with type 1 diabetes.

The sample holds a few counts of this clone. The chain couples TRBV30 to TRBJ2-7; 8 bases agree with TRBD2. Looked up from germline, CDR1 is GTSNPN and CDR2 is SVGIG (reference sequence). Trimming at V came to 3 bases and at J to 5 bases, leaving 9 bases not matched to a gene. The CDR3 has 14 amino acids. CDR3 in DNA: TGTGCCTGGAGGCACGGGGGGGTTCGGGACGAGCAGTACTTC. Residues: CAWRHGGVRDEQYF.

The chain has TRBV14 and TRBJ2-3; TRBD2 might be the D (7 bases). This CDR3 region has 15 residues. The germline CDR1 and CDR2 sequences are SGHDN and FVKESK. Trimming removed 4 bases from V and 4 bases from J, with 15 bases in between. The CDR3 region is CASSPPGGGPDTQYF. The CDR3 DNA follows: TGTGCCAGCAGCCCGCCGGGGGGCGGACCAGATACGCAGTATTTT.

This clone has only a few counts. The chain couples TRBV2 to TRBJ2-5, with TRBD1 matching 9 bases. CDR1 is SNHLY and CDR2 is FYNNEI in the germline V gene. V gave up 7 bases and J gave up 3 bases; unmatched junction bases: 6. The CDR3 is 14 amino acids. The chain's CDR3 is CASTRDREEETQYF. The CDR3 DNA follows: TGTGCCAGCACCCGGGACAGGGAGGAAGAGACCCAGTACTTC.

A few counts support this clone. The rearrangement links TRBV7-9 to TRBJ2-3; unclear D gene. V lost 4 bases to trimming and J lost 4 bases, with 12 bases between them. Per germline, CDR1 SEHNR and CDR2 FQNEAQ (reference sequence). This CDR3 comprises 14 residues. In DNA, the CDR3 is TGTGCCAGCAGCTCCCAGTGGGGTGCAGATACGCAGTATTTT. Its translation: CASSSQWGADTQYF.

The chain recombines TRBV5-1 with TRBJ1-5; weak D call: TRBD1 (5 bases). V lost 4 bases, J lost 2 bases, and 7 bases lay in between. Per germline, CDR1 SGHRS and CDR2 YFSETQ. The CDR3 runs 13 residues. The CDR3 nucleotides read TGCGCCAGCAGCGGGGGTGGCAATCAGCCCCAGCATTTT. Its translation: CASSGGGNQPQHF.

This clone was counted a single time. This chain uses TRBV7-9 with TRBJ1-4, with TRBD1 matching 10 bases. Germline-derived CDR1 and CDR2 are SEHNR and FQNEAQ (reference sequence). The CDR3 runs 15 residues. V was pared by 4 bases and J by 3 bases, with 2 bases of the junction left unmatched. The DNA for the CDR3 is TGTGCCAGCAGCTCTGACAGGGGGCCTAATGAAAAACTGTTTTTT. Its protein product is CASSSDRGPNEKLFF.

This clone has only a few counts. The CDR3 sequence is CASRTGGNQPQHF. In DNA, the CDR3 is TGTGCCAGCAGGACAGGGGGCAATCAGCCCCAGCATTTT. The chain combines TRBV2 with TRBJ1-5; TRBD1 matches 8 bases. Germline CDR1 reads SNHLY; CDR2 reads FYNNEI. The CDR3 is 13 amino acids. V shed 6 bases and J 2 bases; nucleotides not matched to a gene: 0.

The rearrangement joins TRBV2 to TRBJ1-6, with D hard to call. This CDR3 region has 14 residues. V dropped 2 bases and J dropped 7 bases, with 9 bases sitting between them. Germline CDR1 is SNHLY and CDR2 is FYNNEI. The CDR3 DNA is TGTGCCAGCAGTGAAACGGACGGAAATTCACCCCTCCACTTT. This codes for CASSETDGNSPLHF.

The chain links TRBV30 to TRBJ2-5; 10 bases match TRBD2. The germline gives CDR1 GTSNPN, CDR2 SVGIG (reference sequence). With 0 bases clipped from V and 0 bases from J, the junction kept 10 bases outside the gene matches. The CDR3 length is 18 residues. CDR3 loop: CAWSVQASGGSYQETQYF. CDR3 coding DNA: TGTGCCTGGAGTGTACAAGCTAGCGGGGGTTCGTACCAAGAGACCCAGTACTTC. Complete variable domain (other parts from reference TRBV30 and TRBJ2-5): SQTIHQWPATLVQPVGSPLSLECTVEGTSNPNLYWYRQAAGRGLQLLFYSVGIGQISSEVPQNLSASRPQDRQFILSSKKLLLSDSGFYLCAWSVQASGGSYQETQYFGPGTRLLVL.

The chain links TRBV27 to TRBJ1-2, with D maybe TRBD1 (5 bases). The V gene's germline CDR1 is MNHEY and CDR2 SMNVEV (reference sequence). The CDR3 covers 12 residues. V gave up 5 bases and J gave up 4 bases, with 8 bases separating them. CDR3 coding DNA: TGTGCCAGCAGTCCTACAGGCTATGGCTACACCTTC. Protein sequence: CASSPTGYGYTF.

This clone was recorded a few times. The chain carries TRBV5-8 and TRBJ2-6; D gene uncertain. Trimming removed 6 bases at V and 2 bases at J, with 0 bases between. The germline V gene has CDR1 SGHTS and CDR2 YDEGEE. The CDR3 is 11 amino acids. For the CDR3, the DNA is TGTGCCAGCACTGGGGCCAACGTCCTGACTTTC. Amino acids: CASTGANVLTF.

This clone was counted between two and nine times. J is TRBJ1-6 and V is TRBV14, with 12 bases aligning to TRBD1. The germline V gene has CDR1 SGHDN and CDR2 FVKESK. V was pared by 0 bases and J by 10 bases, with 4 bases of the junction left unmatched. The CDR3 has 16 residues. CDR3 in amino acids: CASSQDWDRGRSPLHF. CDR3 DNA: TGTGCCAGCAGCCAAGATTGGGACAGGGGGCGGTCACCCCTCCACTTT. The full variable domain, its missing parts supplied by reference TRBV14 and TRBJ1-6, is EAGVTQFPSHSVIEKGQTVTLRCDPISGHDNLYWYRRVMGKEIKFLLHFVKESKQDESGMPNNRFLAERTGGTYSTLKVQPAELEDSGVYFCASSQDWDRGRSPLHFGNGTRLTVT.

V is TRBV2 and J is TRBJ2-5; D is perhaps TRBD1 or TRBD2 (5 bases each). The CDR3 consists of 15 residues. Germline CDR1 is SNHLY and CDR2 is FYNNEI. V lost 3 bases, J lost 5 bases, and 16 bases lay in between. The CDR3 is CASSEKEAGWETQYF. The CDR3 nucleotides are TGTGCCAGCAGTGAGAAGGAGGCAGGGTGGGAGACCCAGTACTTC.

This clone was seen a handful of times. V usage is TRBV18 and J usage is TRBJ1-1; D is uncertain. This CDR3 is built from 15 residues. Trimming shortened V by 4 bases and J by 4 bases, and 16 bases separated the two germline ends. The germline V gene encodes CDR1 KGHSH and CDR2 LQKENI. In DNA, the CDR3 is TGTGCCAGCTCACGAGGGTCACCGGCGGGCACTGAAGCTTTCTTT. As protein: CASSRGSPAGTEAFF.

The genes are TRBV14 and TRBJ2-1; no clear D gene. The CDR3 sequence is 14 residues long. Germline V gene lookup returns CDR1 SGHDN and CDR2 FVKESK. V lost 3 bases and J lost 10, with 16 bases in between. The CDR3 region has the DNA TGTGCCAGCAGCCATGCTACTGGACCGTCGGAGCAGTTCTTC. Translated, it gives CASSHATGPSEQFF.

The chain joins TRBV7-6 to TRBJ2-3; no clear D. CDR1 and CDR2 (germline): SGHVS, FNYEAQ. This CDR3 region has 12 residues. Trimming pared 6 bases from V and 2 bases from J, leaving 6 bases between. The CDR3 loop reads CASRSNTDTQYF. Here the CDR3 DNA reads TGTGCCAGCAGATCCAACACAGATACGCAGTATTTT.

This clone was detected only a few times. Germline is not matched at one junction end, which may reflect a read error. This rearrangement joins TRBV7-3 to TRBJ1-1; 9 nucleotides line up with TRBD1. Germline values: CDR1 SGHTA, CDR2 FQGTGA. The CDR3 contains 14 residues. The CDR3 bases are TGTGCCAGCAGCGCAATTCCGGGACAGGGACCGGCGGTATTT. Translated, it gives CASSAIPGQGPAVF.

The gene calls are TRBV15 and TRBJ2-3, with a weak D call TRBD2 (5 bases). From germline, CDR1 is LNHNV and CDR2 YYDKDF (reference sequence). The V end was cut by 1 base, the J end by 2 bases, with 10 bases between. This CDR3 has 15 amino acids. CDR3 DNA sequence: TGTGCCACCAGCAGAGGGAGGACCTCCACAGATACGCAGTATTTT. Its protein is CATSRGRTSTDTQYF.

The CDR3 bases are TGCGCCAGCAGCCAAGGGCAGGGGGCCTCCTACAATGAGCAGTTCTTC. Translation gives CASSQGQGASYNEQFF. The rearrangement joins TRBV4-1 to TRBJ2-1; 8 bases agree with TRBD1. V dropped 1 base and J dropped 0; count of bases not matched to a gene: 2. Germline V gene data show CDR1 as MGHRA and CDR2 as YSYEKL. This CDR3 contains 16 residues.

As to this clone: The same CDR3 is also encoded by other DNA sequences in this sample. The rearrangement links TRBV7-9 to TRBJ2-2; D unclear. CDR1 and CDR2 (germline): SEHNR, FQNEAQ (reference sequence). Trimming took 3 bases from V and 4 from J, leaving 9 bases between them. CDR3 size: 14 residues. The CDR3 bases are TGTGCCAGCAGCTTCCCCCGAGGCACCGGGGAGCTGTTTTTT. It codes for CASSFPRGTGELFF.

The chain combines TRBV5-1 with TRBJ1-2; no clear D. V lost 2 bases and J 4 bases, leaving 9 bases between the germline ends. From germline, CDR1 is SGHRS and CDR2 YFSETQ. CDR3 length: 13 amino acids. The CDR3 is CASSLTTGYGYTF. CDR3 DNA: TGCGCCAGCAGCTTAACGACCGGCTATGGCTACACCTTC.

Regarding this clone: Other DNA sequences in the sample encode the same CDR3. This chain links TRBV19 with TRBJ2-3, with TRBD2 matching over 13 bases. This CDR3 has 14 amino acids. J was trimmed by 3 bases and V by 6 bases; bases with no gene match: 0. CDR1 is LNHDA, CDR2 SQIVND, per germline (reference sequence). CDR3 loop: CASRTSGGTDTQYF. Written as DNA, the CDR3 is TGTGCCAGTAGGACTAGCGGGGGGACAGATACGCAGTATTTT.

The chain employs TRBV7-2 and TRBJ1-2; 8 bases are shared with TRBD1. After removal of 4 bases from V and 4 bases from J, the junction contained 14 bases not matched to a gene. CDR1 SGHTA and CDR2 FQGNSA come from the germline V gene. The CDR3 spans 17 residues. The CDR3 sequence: CASSSDTTTGGAYGYTF. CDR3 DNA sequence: TGTGCCAGCAGCTCGGATACGACAACAGGGGGGGCCTATGGCTACACCTTC. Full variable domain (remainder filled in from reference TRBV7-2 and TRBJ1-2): GAGVSQSPSNKVTEKGKDVELRCDPISGHTALYWYRQSLGQGLEFLIYFQGNSAPDKSGLPSDRFSAERTGGSVSTLTIQRTQQEDSAVYLCASSSDTTTGGAYGYTFGSGTRLTVV.

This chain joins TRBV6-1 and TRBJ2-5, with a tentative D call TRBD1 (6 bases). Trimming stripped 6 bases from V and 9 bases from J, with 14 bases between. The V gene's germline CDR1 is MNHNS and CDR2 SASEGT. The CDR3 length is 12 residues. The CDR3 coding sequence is TGTGCCAGCAGGGGCCAGGGGCCCGCCCAGTACTTC. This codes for CASRGQGPAQYF.

The CDR3 region has the DNA TGTGCCAGCGTTCGGGCAGGGTTTGCCCCTAACAATGAGCAGTTCTTC. Translating it yields CASVRAGFAPNNEQFF. This chain joins TRBV28 and TRBJ2-1, with a weak D call TRBD1 (5 bases). CDR1 is MDHEN, CDR2 SYDVKM, per germline. The CDR3 has 16 residues. V lost 8 bases and J 5 bases, leaving 22 bases between the germline ends. The full variable domain, rest sourced from reference TRBV28 and TRBJ2-1, is DVKVTQSSRYLVKRTGEKVFLECVQDMDHENMFWYRQDPGLGLRLIYFSYDVKMKEKGDIPEGYSVSREKKERFSLILESASTNQTSMYLCASVRAGFAPNNEQFFGPGTRLTVL.

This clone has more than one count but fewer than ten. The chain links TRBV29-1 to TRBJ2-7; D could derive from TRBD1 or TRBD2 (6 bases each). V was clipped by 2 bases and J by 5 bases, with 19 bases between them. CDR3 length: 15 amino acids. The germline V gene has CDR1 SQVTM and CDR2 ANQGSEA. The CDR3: CSVEIRGPPADEQYF. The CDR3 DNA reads TGCAGCGTTGAAATCCGGGGGCCTCCGGCCGACGAGCAGTACTTC.

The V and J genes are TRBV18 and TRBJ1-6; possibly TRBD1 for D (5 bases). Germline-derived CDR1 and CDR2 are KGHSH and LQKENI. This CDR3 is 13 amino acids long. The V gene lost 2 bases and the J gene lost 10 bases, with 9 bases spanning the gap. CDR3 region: CASSPTGVSPLHF. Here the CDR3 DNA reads TGTGCCAGCTCACCAACGGGGGTCTCACCCCTCCACTTT.

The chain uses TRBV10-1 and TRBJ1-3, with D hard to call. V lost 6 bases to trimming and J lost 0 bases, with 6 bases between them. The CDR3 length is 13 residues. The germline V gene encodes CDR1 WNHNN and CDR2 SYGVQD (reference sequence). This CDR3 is CASRSGSGNTIYF. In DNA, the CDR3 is TGCGCCAGCAGGAGTGGCTCTGGAAACACCATATATTTT.

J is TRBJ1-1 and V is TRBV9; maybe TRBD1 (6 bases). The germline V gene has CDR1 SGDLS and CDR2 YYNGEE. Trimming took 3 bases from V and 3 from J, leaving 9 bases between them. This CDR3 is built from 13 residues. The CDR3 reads CASSEGQYTEAFF. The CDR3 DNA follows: TGTGCCAGCAGCGAAGGACAGTACACTGAAGCTTTCTTT.

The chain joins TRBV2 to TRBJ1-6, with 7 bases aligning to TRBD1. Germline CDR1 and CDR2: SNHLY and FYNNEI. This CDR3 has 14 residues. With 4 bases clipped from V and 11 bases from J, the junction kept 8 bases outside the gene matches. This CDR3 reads CASSGGGANPPLHF. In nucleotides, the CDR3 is TGTGCCAGCAGTGGAGGGGGCGCGAACCCACCCCTCCACTTT.